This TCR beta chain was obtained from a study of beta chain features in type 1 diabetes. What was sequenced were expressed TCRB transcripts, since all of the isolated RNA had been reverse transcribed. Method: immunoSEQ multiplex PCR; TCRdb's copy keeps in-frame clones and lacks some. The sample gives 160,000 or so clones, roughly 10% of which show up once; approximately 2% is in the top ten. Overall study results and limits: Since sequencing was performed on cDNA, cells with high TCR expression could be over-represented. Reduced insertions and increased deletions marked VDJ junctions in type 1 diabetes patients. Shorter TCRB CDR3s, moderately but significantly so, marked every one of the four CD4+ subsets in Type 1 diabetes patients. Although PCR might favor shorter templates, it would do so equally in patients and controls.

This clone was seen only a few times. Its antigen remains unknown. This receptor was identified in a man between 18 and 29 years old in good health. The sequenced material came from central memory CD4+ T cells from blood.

The CDR3 is CAWSRDRGNQPQHF. The CDR3 DNA follows: TGTGCCTGGAGTCGGGACAGAGGCAATCAGCCCCAGCATTTT. V gene TRBV30 combines with J gene TRBJ1-5, with 7 nucleotides matching TRBD1. The CDR3 length is 14 residues. Per the germline V gene, CDR1 is GTSNPN and CDR2 is SVGIG (reference sequence). V lost 2 bases, J lost 2 bases, and 3 bases stayed unmatched. The full variable domain, with the rest looked up from reference TRBV30 and TRBJ1-5, is SQTIHQWPATLVQPVGSPLSLECTVEGTSNPNLYWYRQAAGRGLQLLFYSVGIGQISSEVPQNLSASRPQDRQFILSSKKLLLSDSGFYLCAWSRDRGNQPQHFGDGTRLSIL.